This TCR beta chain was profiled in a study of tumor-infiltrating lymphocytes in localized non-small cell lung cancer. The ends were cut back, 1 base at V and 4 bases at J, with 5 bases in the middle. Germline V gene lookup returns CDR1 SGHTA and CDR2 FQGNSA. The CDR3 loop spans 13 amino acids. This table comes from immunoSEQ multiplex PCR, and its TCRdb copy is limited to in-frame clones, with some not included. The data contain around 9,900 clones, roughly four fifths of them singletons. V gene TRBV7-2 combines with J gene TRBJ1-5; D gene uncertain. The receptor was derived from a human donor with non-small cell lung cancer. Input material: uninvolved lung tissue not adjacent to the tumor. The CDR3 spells CASSLGVNQPQHF. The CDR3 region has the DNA TGTGCCAGCAGCTTAGGGGTAAATCAGCCCCAGCATTTT.